Presented here are 23 T cell receptor beta chains from one specimen sequenced in a study of shared clonotypes between healthy human individuals. The protocol was immunoSEQ multiplex PCR, while the TCRdb copy is restricted to in-frame clones and leaves out a portion. This sample has around 940,000 clones, with more than 75% found just once. The source material was memory CD4+ T cells sorted from blood. As for subset: CD45RA-negative fraction. These receptors all stem from a man aged 18 to 30 in good health.

This chain joins TRBV9 and TRBJ2-1; 9 bases match TRBD2. The junction had 12 bases not matched to a gene; V was cut back by 4 bases and J by 7 bases. Germline CDR1 and CDR2: SGDLS and YYNGEE. There are 16 residues in the CDR3. The CDR3 region is CASSFPGTSPRNEQFF. CDR3 coding DNA: TGTGCCAGCAGCTTTCCCGGGACTAGCCCTAGGAATGAGCAGTTCTTC.

The chain is built from TRBV7-9 and TRBJ2-7; 8 nucleotides match TRBD2. The CDR3 runs to 17 residues. Germline CDR1 is SEHNR and CDR2 is FQNEAQ (reference sequence). The V gene end was trimmed by 5 bases and the J gene end by 0 bases; junction bases not matched to a gene: 12. The CDR3 sequence: CASSPRLVAGSSYEQYF. The CDR3 DNA reads TGTGCCAGCAGCCCTAGGTTGGTAGCGGGGAGCTCCTACGAGCAGTACTTC.

The table lists this clone with a few counts. This rearrangement joins TRBV29-1 to TRBJ1-1, with TRBD1 matching over 9 bases. Germline V gene lookup returns CDR1 SQVTM and CDR2 ANQGSEA. V trimming: 3 bases; J trimming: 10 bases; junction bases outside the gene matches: 6. This CDR3 contains 12 residues. The CDR3 sequence is CSVDQQGAGAFF. In DNA form, the CDR3 reads TGCAGCGTTGATCAACAGGGGGCTGGAGCTTTCTTT.

The rearrangement joins TRBV6-1 to TRBJ2-5; D remains unclear. V lost 1 base, J lost 6 bases, and 12 bases lay in between. The CDR3 runs 14 residues. CDR1 is MNHNS and CDR2 is SASEGT in the germline V gene. Here the CDR3 reads CASSEGWPGQTQYF. CDR3 DNA sequence: TGTGCCAGCAGTGAAGGCTGGCCCGGCCAGACCCAGTACTTC.

This chain connects TRBV28 to TRBJ1-5, with TRBD1 matching over 11 bases. The CDR3 length is 16 residues. Germline values: CDR1 MDHEN, CDR2 SYDVKM. With 4 bases clipped from V and 2 bases from J, the junction kept 4 bases outside the gene matches. CDR3 nucleotide sequence: TGTGCCAGCAGTTGGGACAGGGGGGTACGCAATCAGCCCCAGCATTTT. This encodes CASSWDRGVRNQPQHF. The full variable domain, its missing parts supplied by reference TRBV28 and TRBJ1-5, is DVKVTQSSRYLVKRTGEKVFLECVQDMDHENMFWYRQDPGLGLRLIYFSYDVKMKEKGDIPEGYSVSREKKERFSLILESASTNQTSMYLCASSWDRGVRNQPQHFGDGTRLSIL.

This clone is a singleton in its sample. The CDR3 sequence: CASYGYEISGNTIYF. The CDR3 coding sequence is TGTGCCAGCTACGGCTACGAGATCTCTGGAAACACCATATATTTT. The chain employs TRBV28 and TRBJ1-3, with no clear D. The germline V gene encodes CDR1 MDHEN and CDR2 SYDVKM. The V end lost 8 bases, the J end lost 0 bases, and 14 bases lay between the germline ends. This CDR3 comprises 15 residues.

The chain joins TRBV30 to TRBJ2-5; TRBD2 agrees at 7 bases. The CDR3 covers 15 residues. The germline V gene has CDR1 GTSNPN and CDR2 SVGIG (reference sequence). With V trimmed by 0 bases and J by 5 bases, 9 bases remained unmatched. The CDR3 DNA is TGTGCCTGGAGTGTCGGGGGGAGGGCCGCGGAGACCCAGTACTTC. This gives the protein CAWSVGGRAAETQYF.

The J gene is TRBJ2-6, the V gene TRBV11-2; no firm D call. V lost 5 bases and J lost 0, with 5 bases in between. This CDR3 comprises 14 residues. Looked up from germline, CDR1 is SGHAT and CDR2 is FQNNGV. CDR3 amino acids: CASSLSSGANVLTF. The CDR3 coding sequence is TGTGCCAGCAGCCTAAGCTCTGGGGCCAACGTCCTGACTTTC.

The genes are TRBV5-1 and TRBJ2-5, with D maybe TRBD2 (5 bases). This CDR3 comprises 14 residues. The germline CDR1 and CDR2 sequences are SGHRS and YFSETQ. V dropped 0 bases and J dropped 1 base, with 7 bases sitting between them. Here the CDR3 reads CASSLVGAQETQYF. The CDR3 DNA follows: TGCGCCAGCAGCTTGGTGGGAGCCCAAGAGACCCAGTACTTC.

The V gene is TRBV11-2, the J gene TRBJ2-6; D might be TRBD1 (6 bases). Looked up from germline, CDR1 is SGHAT and CDR2 is FQNNGV. Trimming left V 5 bases short and J 4 bases short, with 12 bases between. This CDR3 is built from 15 residues. The CDR3 loop is CASSVQGAGANVLTF. Here the CDR3 DNA reads TGTGCCAGCAGCGTACAGGGAGCGGGGGCCAACGTCCTGACTTTC.

This chain's CDR3 is CASSGQANGELFF. CDR3 nucleotides: TGTGCCAGCTCAGGACAGGCGAACGGGGAGCTGTTTTTT. This chain joins TRBV18 and TRBJ2-2, with 7 bases matching TRBD1. Germline CDR1 is KGHSH and CDR2 is LQKENI. The CDR3 has 13 residues. The V and J ends lost 5 bases and 7 bases, in that order; junction bases with no gene match: 4.

The chain couples TRBV7-2 to TRBJ2-7; TRBD2 agrees at 7 bases. CDR3 size: 16 residues. Germline V gene sequence: CDR1 SGHTA, CDR2 FQGNSA. With 4 bases clipped from V and 0 bases from J, the junction kept 9 bases outside the gene matches. The chain's CDR3 is CASSSPRPSGSYEQYF. CDR3 sequence (DNA): TGTGCCAGCAGCTCTCCTAGGCCTAGCGGCTCCTACGAGCAGTACTTC.

This clone appeared once. The CDR3 here is CASSVDWGGGTDTQYF. The CDR3 DNA sequence: TGTGCCAGCAGCGTAGACTGGGGCGGGGGCACAGATACGCAGTATTTT. The chain recombines TRBV9 with TRBJ2-3; tentatively, D is TRBD2 (6 bases). CDR1 is SGDLS, CDR2 YYNGEE, per germline. The V end was cut by 0 bases, the J end by 1 base, with 12 bases between. This CDR3 spans 16 amino acids.

CDR3 nucleotides: TGTGCCAGCAGCTTGGCCCGGGGAAATGGAAACACCATATATTTT. Amino acid sequence: CASSLARGNGNTIYF. V and J are TRBV5-8 and TRBJ1-3; no reliable D call. The V and J ends lost 0 bases and 3 bases respectively, with 10 bases between them. CDR1 is SGHTS and CDR2 is YDEGEE in the germline V gene. The CDR3 covers 15 residues.

V is TRBV5-1 and J is TRBJ2-3; D gene unclear. Per germline, CDR1 SGHRS and CDR2 YFSETQ. V lost 0 bases to trimming and J lost 4 bases, with 12 bases between them. The CDR3 covers 15 residues. CDR3 in amino acids: CASSLETKRADTQYF. CDR3 nucleotide sequence: TGCGCCAGCAGCTTGGAGACGAAAAGGGCAGATACGCAGTATTTT.

This chain links TRBV9 with TRBJ2-3, with 9 bases aligning to TRBD2. Germline V lookup: CDR1 SGDLS, CDR2 YYNGEE. This CDR3 has 15 amino acids. V lost 3 bases to trimming and J lost 6 bases; unmatched junction nucleotides: 8. The CDR3 reads CASSASGRTSDTQYF. The CDR3 DNA reads TGTGCCAGCAGCGCGAGCGGGAGGACCAGTGATACGCAGTATTTT.

This chain connects TRBV29-1 to TRBJ2-7, with D possibly matching TRBD1 (6 bases). V gave up 4 bases and J gave up 3 bases, with 13 bases separating them. CDR3 length equals 13 residues. Germline V gene data show CDR1 as SQVTM and CDR2 as ANQGSEA. The CDR3 here is CSVGQAVGYEQYF. The CDR3 DNA reads TGCAGCGTTGGACAGGCGGTAGGCTACGAGCAGTACTTC.

This chain links TRBV30 with TRBJ2-2, with D possibly TRBD2 on 6 matching bases. Germline CDR1 is GTSNPN and CDR2 is SVGIG (reference sequence). V lost 3 bases to trimming and J lost 13 bases, with 21 bases between them. This CDR3 is 14 amino acids long. CDR3 loop: CAWRVRRDLSGLFF. CDR3 in DNA: TGTGCCTGGAGAGTTAGGAGGGATCTATCGGGGCTGTTTTTT.

In DNA, the CDR3 is TGTGCCAGCAGTCTCCAGACCTACAATGAGCAGTTCTTC. It translates to CASSLQTYNEQFF. The gene calls are TRBV7-2 and TRBJ2-1; D remains ambiguous. This CDR3 contains 13 residues. V lost 6 bases to trimming and J lost 2 bases, with 8 bases between them. CDR1 and CDR2 from the germline V gene are SGHTA and FQGNSA.

The rearrangement uses TRBV29-1 and TRBJ2-2, with TRBD2 identical over 10 bases. CDR3 size: 16 residues. CDR1 is SQVTM, CDR2 ANQGSEA, per germline. Trimming at V came to 4 bases and at J to 6 bases, leaving 11 bases not matched to a gene. The CDR3 sequence is CSVGSASGGIAGELFF. For the CDR3, the DNA is TGCAGCGTTGGTAGCGCTAGCGGGGGTATTGCCGGGGAGCTGTTTTTT.

The chain uses TRBV11-2 and TRBJ2-1, with 7 bases that match TRBD2. The CDR3 has 17 amino acids. Germline V gene sequence: CDR1 SGHAT, CDR2 FQNNGV. The V and J ends lost 1 base and 4 bases, in that order; junction bases with no gene match: 10. The CDR3 is CASSLASAGILYNEQFF. The CDR3 DNA is TGTGCCAGCAGCTTAGCCTCAGCGGGAATATTATACAATGAGCAGTTCTTC.

The V and J genes are TRBV15 and TRBJ2-2; D is uncertain. The ends were cut back, 1 base at V and 8 bases at J, with 11 bases in the middle. This CDR3 has 14 residues. CDR1 and CDR2 from the germline V gene are LNHNV and YYDKDF (reference sequence). CDR3 nucleotide sequence: TGTGCCACCAGCAGAGGAGAAATTACGGGGGAGCTGTTTTTT. Its translation is CATSRGEITGELFF.

This clone showed up just once. This chain uses TRBV7-6 with TRBJ1-1; TRBD1 is a possible D gene (5 bases). Trimming removed 0 bases at V and 3 bases at J, with 11 bases between. The CDR3 has 15 amino acids. CDR1 is SGHVS and CDR2 is FNYEAQ in the germline V gene. The CDR3 DNA sequence: TGTGCCAGCAGCTTAGCCCCCAGGGTAGACACTGAAGCTTTCTTT. Its protein product is CASSLAPRVDTEAFF.